This T cell receptor beta chain was observed in a study of T cells after yellow fever vaccination. Trimming shortened V by 5 bases and J by 4 bases, and 14 bases separated the two germline ends. The CDR3 runs 15 residues. From germline, CDR1 is SEHNR and CDR2 FQNEAQ (reference sequence). TCRdb analysed the 5' RACE reads with MiXCR anew, one entry per CDR3 protein. The data show about 340,000 distinct CDR3 sequences, under 5% seen once. Study-level findings and limits: Clonotypes found in both CD4 and CD8 compartments made up a small share. High-abundance clonotypes from the bulk population could contaminate FACS-sorted repertoires.

This clonotype was seen ten or more times. As yet, its antigen is unknown. The sequencing used PBMCs, collected 5 days after the yellow fever booster vaccination. V is TRBV7-9 and J is TRBJ2-2; D gene uncertain. This TCR derives from a man younger than 30 who received the YFV17D yellow fever vaccine. This CDR3 is CASSALSWATGELFF. The CDR3 DNA is TGTGCCAGCAGCGCTCTCTCCTGGGCCACCGGGGAGCTGTTTTTT.